The entry that follows covers one T cell receptor beta chain sequence. The germline gives CDR1 MDHEN, CDR2 SYDVKM. After removal of 5 bases from V and 0 bases from J, the junction contained 9 bases not matched to a gene. CDR3 size: 17 residues. As it was prepared, the TCRbeta library received unique molecular identifiers. TCRdb reprocessed the PCR reads with MiXCR, giving one entry per CDR3 protein. The sample yields approximately 490,000 distinct CDR3 sequences, about an eighth seen once. The record originates from a study of T-cell reconstitution after alpha-beta-depleted transplantation in children.

The J gene is TRBJ2-2, the V gene TRBV28; the match to TRBD2 covers 7 bases. This specimen was PBMCs from the stem cell graft donor, taken from the stem cell graft. The receptor's source is a human donor who donated a stem cell graft to a child with combined immunodeficiency. CDR3 nucleotide sequence: TGTGCCAGCAGTCCCGCCCTCAGCGGGACGAACACCGGGGAGCTGTTTTTT. Translation gives CASSPALSGTNTGELFF. The full variable domain, in which reference TRBV28 and TRBJ2-2 provide the parts outside the CDR3, is DVKVTQSSRYLVKRTGEKVFLECVQDMDHENMFWYRQDPGLGLRLIYFSYDVKMKEKGDIPEGYSVSREKKERFSLILESASTNQTSMYLCASSPALSGTNTGELFFGEGSRLTVL.